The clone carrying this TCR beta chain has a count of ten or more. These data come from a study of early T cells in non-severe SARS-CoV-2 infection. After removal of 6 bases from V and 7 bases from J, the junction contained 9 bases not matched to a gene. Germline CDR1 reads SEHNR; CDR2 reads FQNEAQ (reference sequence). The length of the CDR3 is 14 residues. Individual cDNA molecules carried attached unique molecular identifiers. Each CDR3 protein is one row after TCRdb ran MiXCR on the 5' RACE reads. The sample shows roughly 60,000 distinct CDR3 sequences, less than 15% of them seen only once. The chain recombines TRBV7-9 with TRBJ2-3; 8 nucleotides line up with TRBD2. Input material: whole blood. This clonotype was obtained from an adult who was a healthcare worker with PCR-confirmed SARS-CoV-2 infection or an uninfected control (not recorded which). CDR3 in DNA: TGTGCCAGCAGGAGAGCGGGGGCCCAAAATACGCAGTATTTT. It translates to CASRRAGAQNTQYF.